The 13 T cell receptor beta chains presented below share a single source sample, sequenced in a study of blood T cell repertoires in COVID-19 (dated by TCRdb to the early 2020s). Library method: the immunoSEQ multiplex PCR assay. TCRdb carries this immuneACCESS record with in-frame sequences only. Its versions omit some clonotypes, under half of them owing to an unresolved V gene in the studies checked, with the rest unexplained. The sample table contains tens of thousands of clones; only one count was recorded for over 65% of them. The top ten clones comprise 16% of the sample. Sequenced material: peripheral blood. All receptors derive from a man in his 70s with acute or convalescent COVID-19.

This chain connects TRBV5-4 to TRBJ1-6; no clear D gene. Trimming took 1 base from V and 6 from J, leaving 8 bases between them. CDR3 size: 14 residues. The V gene's germline CDR1 is SGHNT and CDR2 YYREEE (reference sequence). CDR3 nucleotide sequence: TGTGCCAGCAGCTTGTTCCAGCGTAATTCACCCCTCCACTTT. Amino acid sequence: CASSLFQRNSPLHF.

Here the CDR3 reads CASSWSFGTDTQYF. The CDR3 DNA reads TGTGCCAGCAGTTGGAGTTTCGGCACAGATACGCAGTATTTT. V is TRBV6-2 or TRBV6-3 and J is TRBJ2-3; D is unclear. V was trimmed by 4 bases and J by 1 base, leaving 9 bases between them. Germline assignment: CDR1 MNHEY and CDR2 SVGEGT. The CDR3 runs to 14 residues.

The chain carries TRBV12-3 or TRBV12-4 and TRBJ1-1; TRBD1 aligns across 8 bases. The CDR3 consists of 13 residues. V gave up 5 bases and J gave up 7 bases; unmatched junction bases: 6. This chain's CDR3 is CASSPSGGGEAFF. The DNA for the CDR3 is TGTGCCAGCAGTCCTTCAGGGGGCGGTGAAGCTTTCTTT.

The chain carries TRBV7-9 and TRBJ2-3; D perhaps matches TRBD2 (5 bases). Germline CDR1 is SEHNR and CDR2 is FQNEAQ (reference sequence). The CDR3 is 15 residues long. V lost 3 bases and J lost 1, with 11 bases in between. This chain's CDR3 is CASSFPRGRTDTQYF. The CDR3 coding sequence is TGTGCCAGCAGCTTCCCAAGAGGGCGCACAGATACGCAGTATTTT.

V is TRBV27 and J is TRBJ1-2, with TRBD1 as a possible D gene (5 bases). This CDR3 region has 15 residues. Germline values: CDR1 MNHEY, CDR2 SMNVEV (reference sequence). The V gene lost 6 bases and the J gene lost 0 bases, with 14 bases spanning the gap. The CDR3 DNA reads TGTGCCAGCAGGCGTCGCGACAGAGCTAACTATGGCTACACCTTC. Its protein is CASRRRDRANYGYTF.

The chain employs TRBV6-2 or TRBV6-3 and TRBJ2-3; D is undetermined. The germline V gene encodes CDR1 MNHEY and CDR2 SVGEGT. The CDR3 runs to 15 residues. Trimming removed 4 bases from V and 1 base from J, with 12 bases in between. CDR3 sequence reads: CASSSSQRRTDTQYF. The CDR3 coding sequence is TGTGCCAGCAGTTCCTCACAGAGACGCACAGATACGCAGTATTTT.

The V call is TRBV28, the J call TRBJ2-2; the match to TRBD2 covers 15 bases. The CDR3 sequence is 20 residues long. Germline trimming cut 4 bases from V and 1 base from J; bases unmatched to any gene: 10. Germline lookup yields CDR1 MDHEN and CDR2 SYDVKM. The CDR3 sequence: CASSYPTGTSGRRNTGELFF. DNA for the CDR3: TGTGCCAGCAGTTATCCAACCGGGACTAGCGGGAGGCGGAACACCGGGGAGCTGTTTTTT.

J is TRBJ2-2 and V is TRBV7-2, with 11 bases lining up with TRBD1. The CDR3 consists of 15 residues. The V segment lost 4 bases and the J segment 6 bases; nucleotides outside the gene matches: 4. Looked up from germline, CDR1 is SGHTA and CDR2 is FQGNSA. The CDR3 spells CASSSGQGASGELFF. CDR3 sequence (DNA): TGTGCCAGCAGCTCAGGACAGGGGGCTTCCGGGGAGCTGTTTTTT. Combining the CDR3 with reference TRBV7-2 and TRBJ2-2 gives the whole variable domain GAGVSQSPSNKVTEKGKDVELRCDPISGHTALYWYRQSLGQGLEFLIYFQGNSAPDKSGLPSDRFSAERTGGSVSTLTIQRTQQEDSAVYLCASSSGQGASGELFFGEGSRLTVL.

This clone was seen just once. The chain is built from TRBV2 and TRBJ2-3; 9 bases fit TRBD2. The germline V gene encodes CDR1 SNHLY and CDR2 FYNNEI. V dropped 6 bases and J dropped 3; count of bases not matched to a gene: 7. The CDR3 contains 15 residues. The CDR3 DNA reads TGTGCCAGCAGAAATAGACTAGCGGAGACAGATACGCAGTATTTT. It codes for CASRNRLAETDTQYF.

This chain connects TRBV30 to TRBJ2-2, with TRBD1 as a possible D gene (6 bases). The length of the CDR3 is 14 residues. Trimming cost V 1 base and J 3 bases, with 9 bases left between them. Germline CDR1 reads GTSNPN; CDR2 reads SVGIG (reference sequence). CDR3 sequence reads: CAWSDQGYTGELFF. In DNA form, the CDR3 reads TGTGCCTGGAGTGACCAGGGGTACACCGGGGAGCTGTTTTTT.

This clone appeared a few times. The genes are TRBV7-8 and TRBJ2-7; the match to TRBD2 covers 12 bases. V shed 5 bases and J 3 bases; nucleotides not matched to a gene: 5. The CDR3 length is 15 residues. Per the germline V gene, CDR1 is SGHVS and CDR2 is FQNEAQ. CDR3 in DNA: TGTGCCAGCAGCCGTACTAGCGGGAGGAGCTACGAGCAGTACTTC. Translating it yields CASSRTSGRSYEQYF. The variable domain in full, completed from reference TRBV7-8 and TRBJ2-7, reads GAGVSQSPRYKVAKRGQDVALRCDPISGHVSLFWYQQALGQGPEFLTYFQNEAQLDKSGLPSDRFFAERPEGSVSTLKIQRTQQEDSAVYLCASSRTSGRSYEQYFGPGTRLTVT.

The V and J genes are TRBV6-1 and TRBJ2-5, with D perhaps matching TRBD2 (5 bases). Germline values: CDR1 MNHNS, CDR2 SASEGT. This CDR3 contains 15 residues. Trimming removed 1 base at V and 5 bases at J, with 14 bases between. Here the CDR3 DNA reads TGTGCCAGCAGTGAAGACGGGGTTCGGGCGGAGACCCAGTACTTC. Its protein product is CASSEDGVRAETQYF.

This clone was observed a few times. This sequence joins TRBV20-1 and TRBJ1-1; D is undetermined. This CDR3 contains 14 residues. Germline CDR1 DFQATT, CDR2 SNEGSKA (reference sequence). V gave up 3 bases and J gave up 5 bases, with 16 bases separating them. For the CDR3, the DNA is TGCAGTGCTAGTAAGGGAATCTGGAGGACTGAAGCTTTCTTT. This translates into CSASKGIWRTEAFF.